Presented here are 8 T cell receptor beta chains from one specimen sequenced in a study of blood T cell repertoires in COVID-19. Profiling relied on immunoSEQ multiplex PCR, and the TCRdb table lists in-frame clones only, not all of them. Here the sample spans 170,000 or so clones, roughly 87% being singletons. Source material: peripheral blood. These receptors were taken from a woman in her 70s with COVID-19, enrolled during active disease.

The chain is built from TRBV2 and TRBJ1-1, with D unclear. V lost 8 bases and J lost 1, with 11 bases in between. Germline CDR1 is SNHLY and CDR2 is FYNNEI. This CDR3 is 13 amino acids long. The CDR3 coding sequence is TGTGCCAGCGGGTATACAGAGAACACTGAAGCTTTCTTT. Protein product: CASGYTENTEAFF.

This chain connects TRBV18 to TRBJ1-1; tentative D call: TRBD1 (6 bases). V lost 3 bases and J 7 bases, leaving 15 bases between the germline ends. CDR3 length: 14 amino acids. Germline assignment: CDR1 KGHSH and CDR2 LQKENI. Here the CDR3 reads CASSPVQGGGEAFF. CDR3 sequence (DNA): TGTGCCAGCTCACCGGTACAGGGTGGGGGTGAAGCTTTCTTT. Combining the CDR3 with reference TRBV18 and TRBJ1-1 gives the whole variable domain NAGVMQNPRHLVRRRGQEARLRCSPMKGHSHVYWYRQLPEEGLKFMVYLQKENIIDESGMPKERFSAEFPKEGPSILRIQQVVRGDSAAYFCASSPVQGGGEAFFGQGTRLTVV.

The genes are TRBV5-1 and TRBJ1-6, with TRBD1 identical over 7 bases. CDR3 size: 14 residues. J was trimmed by 11 bases and V by 0 bases; bases with no gene match: 5. Germline V gene lookup returns CDR1 SGHRS and CDR2 YFSETQ. CDR3 sequence (DNA): TGCGCCAGCAGCTTGGTGGACAGGTCGCCACCCCTCCACTTT. Protein: CASSLVDRSPPLHF.

The chain is built from TRBV28 and TRBJ1-2; 7 bases line up with TRBD1. Germline V lookup: CDR1 MDHEN, CDR2 SYDVKM. The CDR3 consists of 17 residues. Germline trimming cut 3 bases from V and 4 bases from J; bases unmatched to any gene: 14. The CDR3 sequence: CASSFGGSETGLYGYTF. CDR3 bases: TGTGCCAGCAGTTTTGGGGGGTCGGAGACAGGGCTCTATGGCTACACCTTC.

CDR3 sequence: CASSQGWAGGADTQYF. CDR3 nucleotides: TGCGCCAGCAGCCAAGGTTGGGCGGGAGGGGCAGATACGCAGTATTTT. The chain carries TRBV4-1 and TRBJ2-3, with TRBD2 matching 9 bases. The CDR3 length is 16 residues. Trimming at V came to 1 base and at J to 4 bases, leaving 6 bases not matched to a gene. Germline CDR1 reads MGHRA; CDR2 reads YSYEKL.

The rearrangement links TRBV5-1 to TRBJ2-5; weak D call: TRBD2 (5 bases). V lost 6 bases and J 4 bases, leaving 16 bases between the germline ends. The V gene's germline CDR1 is SGHRS and CDR2 YFSETQ. The CDR3 spans 14 residues. CDR3 sequence: CASNPAGGGETQYF. The CDR3 DNA reads as TGCGCCAGCAACCCTGCGGGTGGAGGAGAGACCCAGTACTTC. The full variable domain, its missing parts supplied by reference TRBV5-1 and TRBJ2-5, is KAGVTQTPRYLIKTRGQQVTLSCSPISGHRSVSWYQQTPGQGLQFLFEYFSETQRNKGNFPGRFSGRQFSNSRSEMNVSTLELGDSALYLCASNPAGGGETQYFGPGTRLLVL.

This rearrangement joins TRBV7-6 to TRBJ2-7, with a weak D call TRBD2 (6 bases). This CDR3 region has 19 residues. V was cut by 5 bases and J by 5 bases, with 31 bases left in between. Germline loops: CDR1 SGHVS, CDR2 FNYEAQ. The CDR3 spells CASSPRSSGLQTPRHEQYF. CDR3 nucleotide sequence: TGTGCCAGCAGCCCACGGAGTAGCGGACTACAAACTCCGCGCCACGAGCAGTACTTC.

V and J are TRBV27 and TRBJ2-1; 13 bases line up with TRBD2. Germline CDR1 MNHEY, CDR2 SMNVEV (reference sequence). V lost 0 bases, J lost 5 bases, and 4 bases stayed unmatched. The CDR3 contains 17 residues. The CDR3 loop reads CASSLSSGTSGNNEQFF. The DNA of the CDR3 is TGTGCCAGCAGTTTATCATCCGGGACTAGCGGGAACAATGAGCAGTTCTTC.